The 20 T cell receptor beta chains given below trace back to one sample, sequenced in a study of long-term antiretroviral therapy in people with HIV (dated by TCRdb to 2021 to 2024). Sequencing of the TRB variable region was done with the immunoSEQ hsTCRB v3.0 assay at survey level resolution. The table was pulled from immuneACCESS by TCRdb, which kept in-frame rearrangements only. Such tables lose some clones; where checked, under half of the loss comes from unresolved V genes, and the rest has no known cause. This sample has 23,000 or so clones in its table, and 70% to 85% of those were observed once. About 19% of the sample goes to the ten largest clones. The material sequenced was unsorted PBMCs, taken 0.1 years before starting antiretroviral therapy. The receptors originated from a man aged 18 to 35 with HIV.

The chain links TRBV5-8 to TRBJ2-7, with D possibly being TRBD2 (5 bases). Per germline, CDR1 SGHTS and CDR2 YDEGEE. Trimming removed 10 bases at V and 0 bases at J, with 23 bases between. This CDR3 is built from 16 residues. This chain's CDR3 is CAFLGSKKISSYEQYF. The DNA of the CDR3 is TGTGCCTTTTTGGGGAGCAAAAAAATTAGCTCCTACGAGCAGTACTTC.

This clone was seen once. The rearrangement links TRBV6-5 to TRBJ1-1; 7 nucleotides line up with TRBD1. Germline V lookup: CDR1 MNHEY, CDR2 SVGAGI. V shed 4 bases, J shed 4 bases, and the junction held 6 bases outside the gene matches. The CDR3 has 14 amino acids. In DNA form, the CDR3 reads TGTGCCAGCAGTTTTGGGCAGGGGGGCACTGAAGCTTTCTTT. It yields the protein CASSFGQGGTEAFF.

J is TRBJ2-2 and V is TRBV2, with TRBD1 matching 7 bases. The CDR3 sequence is 14 residues long. The junction had 7 bases not matched to a gene; V was cut back by 4 bases and J by 8 bases. Germline values: CDR1 SNHLY, CDR2 FYNNEI. The CDR3 loop is CASSGRQGRGELFF. CDR3 bases: TGTGCCAGCAGTGGGAGACAGGGACGGGGGGAGCTGTTTTTT.

A single count supports this clone. The rearrangement links TRBV5-6 to TRBJ2-5; unclear D gene. V lost 0 bases to trimming and J lost 1 base, with 10 bases between them. In germline, CDR1 is SGHDT, CDR2 YYEEEE. CDR3 length: 15 residues. The CDR3 here is CASSLGWSAQETQYF. The CDR3 bases are TGTGCCAGCAGCTTGGGATGGTCGGCCCAAGAGACCCAGTACTTC.

V is TRBV4-3 and J is TRBJ2-7; D assignment may be TRBD1 or TRBD2 (6 bases each). This CDR3 contains 16 residues. The germline V gene encodes CDR1 LGHNA and CDR2 YSLEER. V gave up 4 bases and J gave up 3 bases, with 19 bases separating them. The CDR3 sequence is CASSLKLYEGGYEQYF. In DNA form, the CDR3 reads TGCGCCAGCAGCCTAAAGCTATATGAGGGGGGCTACGAGCAGTACTTC.

The gene calls are TRBV5-4 and TRBJ2-1, with D uncertain. This CDR3 spans 15 amino acids. Trimming pared 0 bases from V and 0 bases from J, leaving 7 bases between. Germline loops: CDR1 SGHNT, CDR2 YYREEE (reference sequence). Written as DNA, the CDR3 is TGTGCCAGCAGCTTGGAGGGCAACTCCTACAATGAGCAGTTCTTC. It translates to CASSLEGNSYNEQFF.

The count of this clone is one. This chain connects TRBV7-9 to TRBJ1-6, with a tentative D call TRBD1 (6 bases). The CDR3 has 17 amino acids. Trimming shortened V by 8 bases and J by 6 bases, and 23 bases separated the two germline ends. Per the germline V gene, CDR1 is SEHNR and CDR2 is FQNEAQ (reference sequence). The CDR3 protein is CASDSHRGNPFNSPLHF. As DNA, the CDR3 is TGTGCCAGCGACTCTCATAGGGGGAATCCGTTTAATTCACCCCTCCACTTT.

The DNA for the CDR3 is TGTGCCAGCAGTTTATTCGACTACGAGCAGTACTTC. Residues: CASSLFDYEQYF. The V gene is TRBV28, the J gene TRBJ2-7, with D hard to call. The CDR3 is 12 residues long. The V end lost 1 base, the J end lost 3 bases, and 4 bases lay between the germline ends. Germline CDR1 and CDR2: MDHEN and SYDVKM.

The chain carries TRBV5-1 and TRBJ2-7; 9 bases fit TRBD1. This CDR3 has 15 residues. V gave up 0 bases and J gave up 3 bases; unmatched junction bases: 4. Germline loops: CDR1 SGHRS, CDR2 YFSETQ. CDR3 region: CASSLAPGQGYEQYF. The CDR3, as DNA: TGCGCCAGCAGCTTGGCCCCGGGACAGGGCTACGAGCAGTACTTC.

This rearrangement joins TRBV19 to TRBJ1-2, with D maybe TRBD1 (5 bases). Trimming shortened V by 3 bases and J by 6 bases, and 14 bases separated the two germline ends. From germline, CDR1 is LNHDA and CDR2 SQIVND (reference sequence). The CDR3 runs to 14 residues. The CDR3 is CASSIIGTSHGYTF. CDR3 bases: TGTGCCAGTAGTATTATAGGGACTTCACATGGCTACACCTTC.

This chain uses TRBV29-1 with TRBJ2-2; 7 bases map to TRBD1. V gave up 6 bases and J gave up 5 bases; unmatched junction bases: 9. Germline V gene sequence: CDR1 SQVTM, CDR2 ANQGSEA. The CDR3 has 14 residues. CDR3 sequence reads: CSVPDRARTGELFF. The DNA for the CDR3 is TGCAGCGTACCAGACAGGGCAAGGACCGGGGAGCTGTTTTTT.

This sequence joins TRBV7-2 and TRBJ1-1; 7 nucleotides line up with TRBD1. The length of the CDR3 is 13 residues. Germline lookup yields CDR1 SGHTA and CDR2 FQGNSA. Trimming removed 2 bases from V and 10 bases from J; junction bases left unmatched: 7. The CDR3 here is CASSLQGGLPAFF. For the CDR3, the DNA is TGTGCCAGCAGCTTACAGGGGGGCTTGCCAGCTTTCTTT.

The chain recombines TRBV6-1 with TRBJ1-1, with no clear D. The V end lost 7 bases, the J end lost 8 bases, and 14 bases lay between the germline ends. The CDR3 loop spans 12 amino acids. CDR1 is MNHNS, CDR2 SASEGT, per germline. CDR3 in DNA: TGTGCCAGCACGGAAGGACTCAAAGAAGCTTTCTTT. Translation gives CASTEGLKEAFF.

The chain has TRBV4-2 and TRBJ1-4, with 9 bases matching TRBD1. V lost 1 base, J lost 7 bases, and 10 bases stayed unmatched. Germline values: CDR1 LGHNA, CDR2 YNFKEQ. The CDR3 has 17 amino acids. CDR3 nucleotide sequence: TGTGCCAGCAGCCAAGCTACGACGGGACAGGGCAGTGAAAAACTGTTTTTT. This translates into CASSQATTGQGSEKLFF.

V gene TRBV5-5 combines with J gene TRBJ2-7; unclear D gene. This CDR3 spans 14 amino acids. CDR1 is SGHKS and CDR2 is YYEKEE in the germline V gene (reference sequence). The germline V and J ends were trimmed by 2 bases and 3 bases, with 12 bases remaining between them. CDR3 in amino acids: CASSLQPLNYEQYF. The CDR3 DNA reads TGTGCCAGCAGCTTACAGCCCCTTAACTACGAGCAGTACTTC.

V usage is TRBV5-1 and J usage is TRBJ1-2; the D is unclear. Germline CDR1 SGHRS, CDR2 YFSETQ. V lost 0 bases and J 0 bases, leaving 9 bases between the germline ends. The CDR3 totals 15 residues. CDR3 loop: CASSLEGPPNYGYTF. The CDR3 coding sequence is TGCGCCAGCAGCTTGGAAGGGCCGCCTAACTATGGCTACACCTTC.

The V gene is TRBV7-9, the J gene TRBJ2-1, with 10 positions matching TRBD2. The CDR3 is 15 residues long. The J segment lost 9 bases and the V segment lost 5 bases, leaving 10 bases of the junction unmatched. Germline assignment: CDR1 SEHNR and CDR2 FQNEAQ (reference sequence). Here the CDR3 DNA reads TGTGCCAGCAGCCACTCTAGCGGGAGCGGGGGTGAGCAGTTCTTC. Its translation: CASSHSSGSGGEQFF.

V and J are TRBV6-4 and TRBJ2-3, with TRBD2 matching over 9 bases. CDR1 is MRHNA and CDR2 is SNTAGT in the germline V gene. Unmatched junction bases numbered 1, after V lost 0 bases and J lost 3 bases. This CDR3 has 15 residues. CDR3 region: CASSDSSGGTDTQYF. As DNA, the CDR3 is TGTGCCAGCAGTGACTCGAGCGGGGGGACAGATACGCAGTATTTT.

The V call is TRBV4-1, the J call TRBJ2-1; 13 bases are shared with TRBD2. The CDR3 runs to 19 residues. V shed 3 bases, J shed 4 bases, and the junction held 12 bases outside the gene matches. The germline V gene has CDR1 MGHRA and CDR2 YSYEKL. CDR3 bases: TGCGCCAGCAGCCACCATGGCGGCGGGACTAGCGGGGATTACAATGAGCAGTTCTTC. Its translation is CASSHHGGGTSGDYNEQFF.

The rearrangement joins TRBV10-3 to TRBJ2-7; 11 nucleotides match TRBD2. From germline, CDR1 is ENHRY and CDR2 SYGVKD. The V segment lost 9 bases and the J segment 2 bases; nucleotides outside the gene matches: 6. The CDR3 totals 14 residues. The CDR3 sequence: CAMAGTSGPYEQYF. The CDR3 DNA is TGTGCCATGGCGGGGACTAGCGGCCCCTACGAGCAGTACTTC.